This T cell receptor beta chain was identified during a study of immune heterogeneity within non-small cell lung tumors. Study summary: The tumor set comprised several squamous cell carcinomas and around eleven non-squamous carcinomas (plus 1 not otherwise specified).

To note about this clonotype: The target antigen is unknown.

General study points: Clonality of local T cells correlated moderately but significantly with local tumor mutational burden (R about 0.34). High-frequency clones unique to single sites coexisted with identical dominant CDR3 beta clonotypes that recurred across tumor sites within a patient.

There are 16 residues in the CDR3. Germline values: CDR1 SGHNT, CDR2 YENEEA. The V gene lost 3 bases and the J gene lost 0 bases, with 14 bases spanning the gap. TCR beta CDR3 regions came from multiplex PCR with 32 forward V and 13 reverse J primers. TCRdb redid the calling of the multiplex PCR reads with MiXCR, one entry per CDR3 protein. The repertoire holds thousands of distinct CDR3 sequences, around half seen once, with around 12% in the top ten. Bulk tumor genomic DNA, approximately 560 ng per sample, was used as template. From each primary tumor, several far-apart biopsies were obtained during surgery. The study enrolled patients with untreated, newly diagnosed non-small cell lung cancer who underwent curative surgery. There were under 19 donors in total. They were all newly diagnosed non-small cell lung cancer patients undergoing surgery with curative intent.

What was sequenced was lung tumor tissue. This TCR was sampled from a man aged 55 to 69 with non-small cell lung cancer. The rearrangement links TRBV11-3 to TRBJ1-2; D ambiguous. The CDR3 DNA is TGTGCCAGCAGCTTGGGCGGAAAACGAACTAACTATGGCTACACCTTC. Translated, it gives CASSLGGKRTNYGYTF.